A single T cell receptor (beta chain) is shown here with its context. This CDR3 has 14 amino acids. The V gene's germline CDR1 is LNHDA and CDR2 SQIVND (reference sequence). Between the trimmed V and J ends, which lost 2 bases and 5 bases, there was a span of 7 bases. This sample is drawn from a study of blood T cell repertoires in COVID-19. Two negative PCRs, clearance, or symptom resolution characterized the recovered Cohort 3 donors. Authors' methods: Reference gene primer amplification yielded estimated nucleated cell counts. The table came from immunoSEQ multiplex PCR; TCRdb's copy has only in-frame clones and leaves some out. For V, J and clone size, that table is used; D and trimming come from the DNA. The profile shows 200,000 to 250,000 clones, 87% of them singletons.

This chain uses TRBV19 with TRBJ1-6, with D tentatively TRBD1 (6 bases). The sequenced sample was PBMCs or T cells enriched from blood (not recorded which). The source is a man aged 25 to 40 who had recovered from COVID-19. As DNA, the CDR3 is TGTGCCAGTAGTATATGGGGGCATAATTCACCCCTCCACTTT. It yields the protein CASSIWGHNSPLHF.